This T cell receptor beta chain was identified in a study of identical twins. Whole-study findings and limits: For monozygotic twins, models underestimated out-of-frame TCR alpha sharing. Less excess twin sharing appeared in beta out-of-frame sequences.

In its sample, this clonotype was seen a few times. What it binds is unknown. CDR3 size: 17 residues. The V end was cut by 0 bases, the J end by 7 bases, with 19 bases between. A universal primer site was created by template switching, with the cDNA bearing unique molecular identifiers. Using its own MiXCR run on the 5' RACE reads, TCRdb lists one record per CDR3 protein. The sample includes around 220,000 distinct CDR3 sequences, roughly 13% of them seen just once. The chain combines TRBV12-3 or TRBV12-4 with TRBJ2-1; D tentatively reads TRBD1 or TRBD2 (5 bases each). The sequence was collected from a woman aged 18 to 35 in good health. The sequencing sample was made of memory (CD45RO+) T cells sorted from blood. CDR3 in DNA: TGTGCCAGCAGTTTAGCGCTAGGGGCCGGGGTTTTAAATGAGCAGTTCTTC. This gives the protein CASSLALGAGVLNEQFF.